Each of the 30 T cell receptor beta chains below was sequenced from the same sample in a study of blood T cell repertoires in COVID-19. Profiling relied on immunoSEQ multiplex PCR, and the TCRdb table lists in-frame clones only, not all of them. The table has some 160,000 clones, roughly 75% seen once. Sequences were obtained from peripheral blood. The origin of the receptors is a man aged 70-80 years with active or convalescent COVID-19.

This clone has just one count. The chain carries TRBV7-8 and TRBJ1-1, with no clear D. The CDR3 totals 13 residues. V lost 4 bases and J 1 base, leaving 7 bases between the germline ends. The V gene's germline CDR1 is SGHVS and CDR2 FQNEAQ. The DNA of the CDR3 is TGTGCCAGCAGCTCTAGACCGAACACTGAAGCTTTCTTT. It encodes CASSSRPNTEAFF.

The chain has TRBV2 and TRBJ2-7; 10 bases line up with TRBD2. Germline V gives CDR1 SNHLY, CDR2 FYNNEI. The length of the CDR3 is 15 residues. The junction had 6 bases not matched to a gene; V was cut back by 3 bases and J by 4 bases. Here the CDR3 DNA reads TGTGCCAGCAGTGAGGGTCTAGCGGGGGTTTACGAGCAGTACTTC. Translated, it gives CASSEGLAGVYEQYF.

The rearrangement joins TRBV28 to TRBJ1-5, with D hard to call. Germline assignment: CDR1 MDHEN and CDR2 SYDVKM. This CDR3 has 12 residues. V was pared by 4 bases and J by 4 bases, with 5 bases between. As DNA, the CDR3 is TGTGCCAGCAGTTATGCGAATCAGCCCCAGCATTTT. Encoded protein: CASSYANQPQHF.

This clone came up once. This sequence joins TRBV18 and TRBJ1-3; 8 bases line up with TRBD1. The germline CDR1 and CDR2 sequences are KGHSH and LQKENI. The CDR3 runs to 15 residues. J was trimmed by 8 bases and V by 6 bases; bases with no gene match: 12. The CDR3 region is CASSPRQGNLDTIYF. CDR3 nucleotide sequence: TGTGCCAGCTCGCCCCGACAGGGGAATCTTGACACCATATATTTT.

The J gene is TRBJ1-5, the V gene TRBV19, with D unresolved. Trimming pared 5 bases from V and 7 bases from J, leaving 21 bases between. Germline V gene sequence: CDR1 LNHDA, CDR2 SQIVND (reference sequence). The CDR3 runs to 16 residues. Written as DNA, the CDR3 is TGTGCCAGTAGTCCGGAGTCGGGCGGGGTTGGACAGCCCCAGCATTTT. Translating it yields CASSPESGGVGQPQHF. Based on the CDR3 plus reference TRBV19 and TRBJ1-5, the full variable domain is DGGITQSPKYLFRKEGQNVTLSCEQNLNHDAMYWYRQDPGQGLRLIYYSQIVNDFQKGDIAEGYSVSREKKESFPLTVTSAQKNPTAFYLCASSPESGGVGQPQHFGDGTRLSIL.

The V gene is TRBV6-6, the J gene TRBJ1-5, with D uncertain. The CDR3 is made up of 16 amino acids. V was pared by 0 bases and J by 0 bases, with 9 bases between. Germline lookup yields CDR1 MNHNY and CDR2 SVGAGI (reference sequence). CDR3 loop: CASSYSRARSNQPQHF. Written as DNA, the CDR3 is TGTGCCAGCAGTTACTCGAGGGCCCGTAGCAATCAGCCCCAGCATTTT.

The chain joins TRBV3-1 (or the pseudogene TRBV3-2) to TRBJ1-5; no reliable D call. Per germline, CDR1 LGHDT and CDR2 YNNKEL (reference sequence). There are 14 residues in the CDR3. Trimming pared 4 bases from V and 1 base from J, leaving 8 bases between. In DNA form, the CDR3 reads TGTGCCAGCAGCCCCTGGGAGAGCAATCAGCCCCAGCATTTT. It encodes CASSPWESNQPQHF.

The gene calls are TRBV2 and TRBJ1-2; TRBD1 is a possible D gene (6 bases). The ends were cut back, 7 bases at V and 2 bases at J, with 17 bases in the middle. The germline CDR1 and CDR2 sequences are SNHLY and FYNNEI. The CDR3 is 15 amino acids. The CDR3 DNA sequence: TGTGCCAGCACCAAAATCGGGGGGCGCAACTATGGCTACACCTTC. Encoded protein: CASTKIGGRNYGYTF.

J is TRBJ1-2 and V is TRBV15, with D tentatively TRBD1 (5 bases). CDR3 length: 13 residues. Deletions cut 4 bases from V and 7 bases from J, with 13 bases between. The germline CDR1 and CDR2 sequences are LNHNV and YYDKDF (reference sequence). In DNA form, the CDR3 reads TGTGCCACCAGCACCCCACAGGCCATTGGCTACACCTTC. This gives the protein CATSTPQAIGYTF.

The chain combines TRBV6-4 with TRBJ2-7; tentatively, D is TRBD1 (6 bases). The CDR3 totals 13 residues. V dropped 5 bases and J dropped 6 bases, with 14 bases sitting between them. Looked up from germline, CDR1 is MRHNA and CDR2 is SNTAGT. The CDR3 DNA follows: TGTGCCAGCAGTAAAACAGGGACGGGCGAGCAGTACTTC. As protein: CASSKTGTGEQYF.

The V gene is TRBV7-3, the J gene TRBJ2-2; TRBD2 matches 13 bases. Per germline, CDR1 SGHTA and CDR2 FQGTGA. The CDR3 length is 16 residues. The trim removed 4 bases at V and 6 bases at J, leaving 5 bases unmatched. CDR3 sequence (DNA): TGTGCCAGCAGCTCCGGACTAGCGGGAGTATCCGGGGAGCTGTTTTTT. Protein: CASSSGLAGVSGELFF.

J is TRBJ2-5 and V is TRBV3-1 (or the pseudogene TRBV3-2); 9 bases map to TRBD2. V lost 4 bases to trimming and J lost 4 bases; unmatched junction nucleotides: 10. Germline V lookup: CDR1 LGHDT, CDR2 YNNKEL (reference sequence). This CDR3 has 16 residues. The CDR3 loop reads CASSLTAGGLGETQYF. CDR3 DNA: TGTGCCAGCAGCCTTACCGCGGGGGGGCTGGGAGAGACCCAGTACTTC.

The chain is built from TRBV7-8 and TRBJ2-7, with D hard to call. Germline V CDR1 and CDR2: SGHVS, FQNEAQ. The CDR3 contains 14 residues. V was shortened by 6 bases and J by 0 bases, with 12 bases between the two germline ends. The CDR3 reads CASSHSTSSYEQYF. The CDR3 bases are TGTGCCAGCAGTCACAGCACAAGCTCCTACGAGCAGTACTTC.

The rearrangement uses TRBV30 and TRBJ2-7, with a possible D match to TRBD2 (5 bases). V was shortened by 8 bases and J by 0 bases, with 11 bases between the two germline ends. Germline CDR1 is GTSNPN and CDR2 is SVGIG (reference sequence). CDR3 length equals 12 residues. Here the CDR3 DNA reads TGTGCCGGAGGTGGCCCCTCCTACGAGCAGTACTTC. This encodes CAGGGPSYEQYF.

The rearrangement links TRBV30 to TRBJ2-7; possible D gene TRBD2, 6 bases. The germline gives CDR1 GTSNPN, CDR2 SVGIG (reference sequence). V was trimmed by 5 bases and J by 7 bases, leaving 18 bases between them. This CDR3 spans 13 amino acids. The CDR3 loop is CAWGSGAAGEQYF. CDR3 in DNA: TGTGCCTGGGGTAGTGGGGCGGCGGGAGAGCAGTACTTC.

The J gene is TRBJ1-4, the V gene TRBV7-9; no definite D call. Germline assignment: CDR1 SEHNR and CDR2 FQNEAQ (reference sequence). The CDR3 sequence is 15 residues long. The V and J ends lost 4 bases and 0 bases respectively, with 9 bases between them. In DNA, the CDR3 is TGTGCCAGCAGCTACCCTAGTACAACTAATGAAAAACTGTTTTTT. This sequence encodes CASSYPSTTNEKLFF.

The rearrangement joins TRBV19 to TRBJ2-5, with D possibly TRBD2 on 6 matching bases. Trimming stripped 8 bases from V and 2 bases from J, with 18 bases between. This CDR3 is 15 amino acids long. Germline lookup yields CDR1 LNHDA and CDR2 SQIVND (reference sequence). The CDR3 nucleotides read TGTGCCAGTTCCAAGGGACTCAGGGATCAAGAGACCCAGTACTTC. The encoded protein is CASSKGLRDQETQYF.

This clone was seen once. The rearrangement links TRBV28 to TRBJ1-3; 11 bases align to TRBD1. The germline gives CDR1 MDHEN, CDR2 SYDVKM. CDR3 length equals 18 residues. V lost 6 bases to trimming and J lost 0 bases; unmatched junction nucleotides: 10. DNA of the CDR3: TGTGCCAGCAGCCGGACAGGGGGCGAACGCTTCTCTGGAAACACCATATATTTT. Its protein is CASSRTGGERFSGNTIYF.

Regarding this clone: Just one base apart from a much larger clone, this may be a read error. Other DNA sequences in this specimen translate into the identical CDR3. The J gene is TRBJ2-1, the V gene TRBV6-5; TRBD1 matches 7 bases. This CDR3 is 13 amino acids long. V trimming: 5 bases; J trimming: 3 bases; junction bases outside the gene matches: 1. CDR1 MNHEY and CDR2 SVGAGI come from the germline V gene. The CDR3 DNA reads TGTGCCAGCAGTCGGGACAGCTACAATGAGCAGTTCTTC. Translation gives CASSRDSYNEQFF.

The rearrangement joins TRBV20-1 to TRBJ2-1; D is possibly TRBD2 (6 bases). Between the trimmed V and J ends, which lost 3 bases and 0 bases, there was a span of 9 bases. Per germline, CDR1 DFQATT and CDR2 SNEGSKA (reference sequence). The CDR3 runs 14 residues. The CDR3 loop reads CSASGGASYNEQFF. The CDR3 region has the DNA TGCAGTGCTAGTGGCGGGGCCTCCTACAATGAGCAGTTCTTC.

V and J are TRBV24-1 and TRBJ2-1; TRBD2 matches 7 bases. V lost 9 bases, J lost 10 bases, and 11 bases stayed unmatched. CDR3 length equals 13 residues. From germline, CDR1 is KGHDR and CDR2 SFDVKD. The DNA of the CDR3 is TGTGCCACCGGGCAGGGAGGACTAGGGGAGCAGTTCTTC. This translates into CATGQGGLGEQFF.

In DNA, the CDR3 is TGCAGCGTTGAGTCCAGCGGGACCTTTGGCTGGGGAGAGACCCAGTACTTC. This sequence encodes CSVESSGTFGWGETQYF. The chain carries TRBV29-1 and TRBJ2-5; 7 nucleotides line up with TRBD2. Germline CDR1 and CDR2: SQVTM and ANQGSEA. Trimming took 3 bases from V and 4 from J; bases not matched to a gene: 17. The CDR3 consists of 17 residues. Full variable domain (remainder filled in from reference TRBV29-1 and TRBJ2-5): SAVISQKPSRDICQRGTSLTIQCQVDSQVTMMFWYRQQPGQSLTLIATANQGSEATYESGFVIDKFPISRPNLTFSTLTVSNMSPEDSSIYLCSVESSGTFGWGETQYFGPGTRLLVL.

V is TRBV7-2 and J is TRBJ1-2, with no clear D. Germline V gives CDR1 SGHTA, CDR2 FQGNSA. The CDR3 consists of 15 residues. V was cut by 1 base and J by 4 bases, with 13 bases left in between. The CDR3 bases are TGTGCCAGCAGCTTAGTGGAGGGCCGACGCTATGGCTACACCTTC. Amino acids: CASSLVEGRRYGYTF.

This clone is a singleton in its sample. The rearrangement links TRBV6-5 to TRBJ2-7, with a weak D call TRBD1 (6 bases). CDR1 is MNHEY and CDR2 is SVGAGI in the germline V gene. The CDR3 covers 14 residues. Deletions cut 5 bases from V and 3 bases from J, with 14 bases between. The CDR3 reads CASSIRQGLYEQYF. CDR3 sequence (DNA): TGTGCCAGCAGTATTAGGCAGGGGCTCTACGAGCAGTACTTC.

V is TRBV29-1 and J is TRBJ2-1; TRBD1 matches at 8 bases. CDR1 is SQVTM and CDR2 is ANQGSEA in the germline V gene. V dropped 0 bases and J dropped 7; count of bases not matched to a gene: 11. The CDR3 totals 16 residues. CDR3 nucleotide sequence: TGCAGCGTTGAAGACACCGGGACAGGAGGGGGGAATGAGCAGTTCTTC. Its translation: CSVEDTGTGGGNEQFF.

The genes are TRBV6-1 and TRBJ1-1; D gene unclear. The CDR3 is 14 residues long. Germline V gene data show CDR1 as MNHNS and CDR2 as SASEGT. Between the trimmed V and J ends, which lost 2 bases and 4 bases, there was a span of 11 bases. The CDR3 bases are TGTGCCAGCAGTGAAACCAGGCTGGGCACTGAAGCTTTCTTT. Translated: CASSETRLGTEAFF.

The CDR3 spells CASSDATGDYGYTF. DNA of the CDR3: TGTGCCAGCAGCGACGCCACAGGGGACTATGGCTACACCTTC. The chain links TRBV9 to TRBJ1-2; 7 nucleotides line up with TRBD1. The CDR3 has 14 amino acids. J was trimmed by 3 bases and V by 3 bases; bases with no gene match: 5. CDR1 and CDR2 from the germline V gene are SGDLS and YYNGEE.

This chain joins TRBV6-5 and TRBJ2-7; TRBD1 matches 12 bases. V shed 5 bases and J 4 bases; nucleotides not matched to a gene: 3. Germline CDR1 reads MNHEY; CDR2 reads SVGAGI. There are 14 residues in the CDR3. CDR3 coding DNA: TGTGCCAGCAGTCGGGACAGGGGGCTTTACGAGCAGTACTTC. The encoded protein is CASSRDRGLYEQYF.

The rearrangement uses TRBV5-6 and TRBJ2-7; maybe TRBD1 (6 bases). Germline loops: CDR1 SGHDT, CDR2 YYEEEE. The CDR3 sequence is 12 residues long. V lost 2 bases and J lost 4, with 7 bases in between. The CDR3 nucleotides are TGTGCCAGCAGCTTTAGGGGGTACGAGCAGTACTTC. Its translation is CASSFRGYEQYF. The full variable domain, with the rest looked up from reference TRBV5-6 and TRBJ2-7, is DAGVTQSPTHLIKTRGQQVTLRCSPKSGHDTVSWYQQALGQGPQFIFQYYEEEERQRGNFPDRFSGHQFPNYSSELNVNALLLGDSALYLCASSFRGYEQYFGPGTRLTVT.

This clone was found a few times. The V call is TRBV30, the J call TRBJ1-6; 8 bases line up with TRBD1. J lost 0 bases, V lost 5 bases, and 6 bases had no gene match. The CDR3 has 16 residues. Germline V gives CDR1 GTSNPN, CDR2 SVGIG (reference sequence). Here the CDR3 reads CAWARQGSSYNSPLHF. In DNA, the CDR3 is TGTGCCTGGGCTAGACAGGGGAGCTCCTATAATTCACCCCTCCACTTT.